This T cell receptor (beta chain) emerged from a study of cytomegalovirus exposure and HLA in healthy donors. The study's findings and limits: Later on, an analysis showed TCR association rates differing by HLA locus, with DRB1 the most and HLA-C the fewest. Over 15,000 TCR beta sequences were associated with HLA alleles at 0.05 false discovery rate in a later analysis.

In the case of this clone: The antigen is undetermined.

Use of 60 Vbeta and 13 Jbeta primers characterized the PCR. Repertoires were generated with immunoSEQ multiplex PCR, while TCRdb's copy carries only in-frame clones and drops some. The table lists 75,000 to 80,000 clones, more than 55% of them singletons. CDR1 MGHDK and CDR2 SYGVNS come from the germline V gene. The CDR3 is 12 residues long. Losses at the gene ends were 4 bases for V and 8 bases for J; bases not matched to a gene: 3. The chain joins TRBV25-1 to TRBJ2-3; 7 bases map to TRBD1. The receptor was isolated from a man aged 55 to 70 in good health and CMV-seropositive. Sequenced sample: PBMCs. Here the CDR3 DNA reads TGTGCCAGCAGTGGGGACAGCGCTACGCAGTATTTT. This gives the protein CASSGDSATQYF.